This T cell receptor (beta chain) was found in a study of spatial heterogeneity in lung cancer. Overall study context: The cohort: 65 to 80 early-stage, untreated non-small cell lung cancer patients. General study points: The appearance of ubiquitous expanded tumor TCRs in blood was greater at resection than follow-up.

This clonotype was counted a few times. Its antigen is unidentified. This beta chain is an off-target read within a library intended for alpha chains, so its frequency means little. The time point is: blood at routine non-recurrence follow-up after resection. Whole RNA was taken from tumor, nontumor lung or frozen PBMC; it was then sequenced unsorted. TCRdb re-called the 5' RACE reads through MiXCR, storing one row per CDR3 protein. The sample contains around 2,500 distinct CDR3 sequences, 50% to 70% of which appear only once. This receptor was obtained from a female donor with early-stage non-small cell lung cancer. The starting material was PBMCs, obtained at follow-up.

The CDR3 DNA sequence: TGTGCCAGCAGCGTTCAGGGAACAGATACGCAGTATTTT. Protein product: CASSVQGTDTQYF. The chain joins TRBV9 to TRBJ2-3, with D tentatively TRBD1 (5 bases). There are 13 residues in the CDR3. Germline V CDR1 and CDR2: SGDLS, YYNGEE. Trimming left V 2 bases short and J 3 bases short, with 7 bases between.